These 5 T cell receptor beta chains came from one sample sequenced in a study of blood T cell repertoires in COVID-19 (dated by TCRdb to 2018 to 2021). The library came from the immunoSEQ multiplex PCR assay. TCRdb limited this immuneACCESS table to in-frame rearrangements with V and J called. A share of clones is missing; checked studies link under half to unresolved V genes, and the rest is unexplained. The sample contains about 150,000 clones, roughly 71% of them found a single time. The ten top clones hold 3.5% to 4.5% of the sample. The material sequenced was peripheral blood. These receptor sequences come from an elderly woman with acute or convalescent COVID-19.

The chain is built from TRBV4-2 and TRBJ1-2; 7 bases agree with TRBD1. V lost 1 base and J lost 4; bases outside the gene matches: 15. CDR1 is LGHNA, CDR2 YNFKEQ, per germline. The CDR3 length is 18 residues. CDR3 sequence (DNA): TGTGCCAGCAGCCAAGCCGTCGGGAGGGGGCTGGGAGGCTATGGCTACACCTTC. Translated, it gives CASSQAVGRGLGGYGYTF.

This rearrangement joins TRBV28 to TRBJ2-3, with D perhaps TRBD1 (6 bases). V was clipped by 3 bases and J by 1 base, with 11 bases between them. Germline V CDR1 and CDR2: MDHEN, SYDVKM. This CDR3 is built from 15 residues. CDR3 DNA sequence: TGTGCCAGCAGTTTTCAGCGGACAGGCACAGATACGCAGTATTTT. Protein sequence: CASSFQRTGTDTQYF.

The chain employs TRBV18 and TRBJ1-1, with 8 bases that match TRBD1. The junction had 18 bases not matched to a gene; V was cut back by 2 bases and J by 4 bases. The CDR3 spans 19 residues. Per the germline V gene, CDR1 is KGHSH and CDR2 is LQKENI. In nucleotides, the CDR3 is TGTGCCAGCTCACCAACCTCGGCAGGGGGCTTCAATGGGGTCACTGAAGCTTTCTTT. Protein product: CASSPTSAGGFNGVTEAFF.

The gene calls are TRBV3-1 (or the pseudogene TRBV3-2) and TRBJ2-5, with D perhaps TRBD1 (7 bases). V was cut by 2 bases and J by 6 bases, with 10 bases left in between. In germline, CDR1 is LGHDT, CDR2 YNNKEL (reference sequence). The CDR3 contains 13 residues. For the CDR3, the DNA is TGTGCCAGCAGCCAATCAGGGGGGCAGACCCAGTACTTC. Translating gives CASSQSGGQTQYF.

The chain is built from TRBV3-1 (or the pseudogene TRBV3-2) and TRBJ1-4; D ambiguous. V lost 0 bases and J lost 4, with 9 bases in between. The CDR3 runs 15 residues. CDR1 and CDR2 (germline): LGHDT, YNNKEL (reference sequence). The CDR3 sequence: CASSQDWSGNEKLFF. DNA of the CDR3: TGTGCCAGCAGCCAAGATTGGTCCGGTAATGAAAAACTGTTTTTT.